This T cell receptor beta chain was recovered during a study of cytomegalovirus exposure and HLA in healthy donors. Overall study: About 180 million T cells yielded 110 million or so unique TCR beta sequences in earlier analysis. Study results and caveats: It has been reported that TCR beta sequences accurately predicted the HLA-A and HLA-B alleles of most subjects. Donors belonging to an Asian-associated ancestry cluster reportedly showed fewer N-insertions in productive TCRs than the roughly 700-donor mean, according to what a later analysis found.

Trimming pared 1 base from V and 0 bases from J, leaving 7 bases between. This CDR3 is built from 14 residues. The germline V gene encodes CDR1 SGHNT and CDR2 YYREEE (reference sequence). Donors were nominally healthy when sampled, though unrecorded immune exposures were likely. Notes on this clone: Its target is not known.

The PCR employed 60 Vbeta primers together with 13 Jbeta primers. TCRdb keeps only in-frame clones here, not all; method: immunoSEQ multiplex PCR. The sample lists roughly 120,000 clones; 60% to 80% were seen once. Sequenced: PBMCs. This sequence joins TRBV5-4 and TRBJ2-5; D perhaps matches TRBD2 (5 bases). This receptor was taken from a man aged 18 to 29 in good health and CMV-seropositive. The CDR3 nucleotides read TGTGCCAGCAGCTTGTTGGGAGACCAAGAGACCCAGTACTTC. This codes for CASSLLGDQETQYF.